The 24 T cell receptor beta chains below come from one sample, sequenced in a study of cytomegalovirus exposure and HLA in healthy donors (TCRdb year 2017). The library was generated by the immunoSEQ multiplex PCR assay. A mixture of 60 forward primers for TCR Vbeta segments and 13 reverse primers for TCR Jbeta segments was used in the multiplex PCR. TCRdb took over this immuneACCESS table, retaining in-frame rearrangements with V and J assigned. Such tables are incomplete; in checked studies, under half of the missing clones stem from an unresolved V gene, and the remainder is unexplained. The table of this sample itemizes more than 45,000 clones. Clones ranked in the top ten supply more than 9% of the sample. The sequenced material came from PBMCs. The receptors originated from a woman younger than 45 in good health and CMV-seropositive.

The V call is TRBV13, the J call TRBJ2-1; D may be TRBD2 (5 bases). V was shortened by 5 bases and J by 0 bases, with 5 bases between the two germline ends. CDR1 PRHDT and CDR2 FYEKMQ come from the germline V gene (reference sequence). The CDR3 sequence is 13 residues long. The DNA of the CDR3 is TGTGCCAGCAGCGGGAGCTCCTACAATGAGCAGTTCTTC. Protein product: CASSGSSYNEQFF.

The V call is TRBV9, the J call TRBJ2-2, with a possible D match to TRBD1 (6 bases). The CDR3 extends over 13 amino acids. The germline V gene encodes CDR1 SGDLS and CDR2 YYNGEE. Trimming pared 8 bases from V and 3 bases from J, leaving 11 bases between. The CDR3 sequence is CASGDTYTGELFF. CDR3 nucleotides: TGTGCCAGTGGGGACACCTACACCGGGGAGCTGTTTTTT.

This rearrangement joins TRBV10-3 to TRBJ2-7, with 13 bases matching TRBD2. CDR1 is ENHRY, CDR2 SYGVKD, per germline. This CDR3 is built from 15 residues. V dropped 4 bases and J dropped 7; count of bases not matched to a gene: 7. CDR3 coding DNA: TGTGCCATCAGTGCGGGACTAGCGGGGTCACAGGAGCAGTACTTC. This encodes CAISAGLAGSQEQYF.

The rearrangement links TRBV4-1 to TRBJ1-4; D gene unclear. This CDR3 is built from 15 residues. CDR1 MGHRA and CDR2 YSYEKL come from the germline V gene. The V end was cut by 1 base, the J end by 0 bases, with 6 bases between. CDR3 in amino acids: CASSQVASTNEKLFF. In DNA, the CDR3 is TGCGCCAGCAGCCAAGTCGCGTCAACTAATGAAAAACTGTTTTTT.

This chain links TRBV5-1 with TRBJ1-2, with 9 bases lining up with TRBD1. The CDR3 covers 13 residues. Germline assignment: CDR1 SGHRS and CDR2 YFSETQ. V was pared by 3 bases and J by 4 bases, with 1 base of the junction left unmatched. The CDR3 sequence is CASSWDRAYGYTF. CDR3 nucleotides: TGCGCCAGCAGCTGGGACAGGGCCTATGGCTACACCTTC.

V and J are TRBV19 and TRBJ2-7; D is unresolved. The CDR3 has 13 residues. Germline V gives CDR1 LNHDA, CDR2 SQIVND (reference sequence). Trimming took off 3 bases at V and 1 base at J, with 7 bases between the two ends. The CDR3 region is CASSIGRSYEQYF. The CDR3 DNA sequence: TGTGCCAGTAGTATTGGCCGTTCCTACGAGCAGTACTTC.

The genes are TRBV19 and TRBJ2-2; the D is unclear. Germline V gene lookup returns CDR1 LNHDA and CDR2 SQIVND (reference sequence). Deletions cut 6 bases from V and 5 bases from J, with 16 bases between. The CDR3 totals 15 residues. CDR3: CASSHPRESTGELFF. The CDR3 DNA is TGTGCCAGTAGCCACCCGAGAGAATCTACCGGGGAGCTGTTTTTT.

The rearrangement uses TRBV11-3 and TRBJ2-7; 10 bases are shared with TRBD1. The ends lost 5 bases at V and 1 base at J; junction bases unmatched: 2. Per germline, CDR1 SGHNT and CDR2 YENEEA. The CDR3 extends over 14 amino acids. CDR3 amino acids: CASSEDRGSYEQYF. The CDR3 bases are TGTGCCAGCAGCGAGGACAGGGGGTCCTACGAGCAGTACTTC.

The chain links TRBV29-1 to TRBJ1-1, with D unclear. The CDR3 runs to 13 residues. V lost 4 bases and J 0 bases, leaving 9 bases between the germline ends. The V gene's germline CDR1 is SQVTM and CDR2 ANQGSEA. CDR3 nucleotides: TGCAGCGTTGCCCCGTACATGAACACTGAAGCTTTCTTT. Encoded protein: CSVAPYMNTEAFF.

The genes are TRBV2 and TRBJ1-5, with D possibly being TRBD1 (6 bases). Germline V gene data show CDR1 as SNHLY and CDR2 as FYNNEI. The CDR3 loop spans 15 amino acids. Trimming shortened V by 2 bases and J by 6 bases, and 14 bases separated the two germline ends. The CDR3 nucleotides are TGTGCCAGCAGTGAATTTTGGGGGCTAGGTCAGCCCCAGCATTTT. It specifies CASSEFWGLGQPQHF.

This sequence joins TRBV2 and TRBJ2-7, with D tentatively TRBD2 (6 bases). CDR1 is SNHLY and CDR2 is FYNNEI in the germline V gene. The V and J ends lost 6 bases and 7 bases respectively, with 13 bases between them. This CDR3 region has 12 residues. CDR3 bases: TGTGCCAGCAGGGAGGGAAGCGGGGAGCAGTACTTC. Translated, it gives CASREGSGEQYF. Based on the CDR3 plus reference TRBV2 and TRBJ2-7, the full variable domain is EPEVTQTPSHQVTQMGQEVILRCVPISNHLYFYWYRQILGQKVEFLVSFYNNEISEKSEIFDDQFSVERPDGSNFTLKIRSTKLEDSAMYFCASREGSGEQYFGPGTRLTVT.

V usage is TRBV10-1 and J usage is TRBJ2-7; weak D call: TRBD2 (6 bases). Germline V gene lookup returns CDR1 WNHNN and CDR2 SYGVQD (reference sequence). This CDR3 has 15 residues. The V and J ends lost 4 bases and 0 bases respectively, with 13 bases between them. The CDR3 sequence: CASSGTGTRSYEQYF. The CDR3 DNA follows: TGCGCCAGCAGTGGGACCGGGACTCGCTCCTACGAGCAGTACTTC.

The chain couples TRBV7-9 to TRBJ2-1, with 9 bases identical to TRBD2. Germline values: CDR1 SEHNR, CDR2 FQNEAQ (reference sequence). J was trimmed by 7 bases and V by 0 bases; bases with no gene match: 13. CDR3 size: 18 residues. As DNA, the CDR3 is TGTGCCAGCAGCTTAGCGACGGCGGGGGGGCCGGATCTAAATGAGCAGTTCTTC. Amino acid sequence: CASSLATAGGPDLNEQFF.

The gene calls are TRBV19 and TRBJ2-7; weak D call: TRBD2 (6 bases). The CDR3 totals 14 residues. The V gene lost 5 bases and the J gene lost 0 bases, with 11 bases spanning the gap. The germline V gene encodes CDR1 LNHDA and CDR2 SQIVND (reference sequence). The DNA for the CDR3 is TGTGCCAGTAGTCAGACGGGGGTCTCCTACGAGCAGTACTTC. Translating gives CASSQTGVSYEQYF.

The chain combines TRBV19 with TRBJ1-5; no reliable D call. Germline V lookup: CDR1 LNHDA, CDR2 SQIVND (reference sequence). The ends were cut back, 6 bases at V and 5 bases at J, with 11 bases in the middle. The length of the CDR3 is 13 residues. Here the CDR3 reads CASRGSTHQPQHF. CDR3 in DNA: TGTGCCAGTAGGGGGAGCACGCATCAGCCCCAGCATTTT.

The chain links TRBV19 to TRBJ1-4, with 8 bases that match TRBD1. Trimming at V came to 3 bases and at J to 7 bases, leaving 7 bases not matched to a gene. This CDR3 is 15 amino acids long. CDR1 is LNHDA and CDR2 is SQIVND in the germline V gene (reference sequence). The DNA for the CDR3 is TGTGCCAGTAGTATTCGCTGGGACAGGCGTGAAAAACTGTTTTTT. It yields the protein CASSIRWDRREKLFF.

The chain joins TRBV5-4 to TRBJ2-7, with D possibly matching TRBD2 (6 bases). The germline V gene encodes CDR1 SGHNT and CDR2 YYREEE (reference sequence). V was clipped by 3 bases and J by 2 bases, with 12 bases between them. There are 14 residues in the CDR3. CDR3 nucleotide sequence: TGTGCCAGCAGCTGGGGACTGGATCCCTACGAGCAGTACTTC. This translates into CASSWGLDPYEQYF.

This chain uses TRBV10-1 with TRBJ2-3; 12 bases map to TRBD2. Germline CDR1 is WNHNN and CDR2 is SYGVQD (reference sequence). This CDR3 has 15 residues. Trimming removed 4 bases from V and 1 base from J; junction bases left unmatched: 0. The CDR3 region is CASSGLAGGTDTQYF. In DNA, the CDR3 is TGCGCCAGCAGTGGACTAGCGGGGGGCACAGATACGCAGTATTTT.

The V gene is TRBV4-2, the J gene TRBJ2-6; TRBD1 is a possible D gene (5 bases). Germline V gene data show CDR1 as LGHNA and CDR2 as YNFKEQ. Trimming took off 3 bases at V and 2 bases at J, with 11 bases between the two ends. This CDR3 is built from 16 residues. The CDR3 nucleotides are TGTGCCAGCAGCCAGATGGGGCCTCCTGGGGCCAACGTCCTGACTTTC. It yields the protein CASSQMGPPGANVLTF.

The chain is built from TRBV18 and TRBJ1-2, with 9 bases lining up with TRBD1. This CDR3 contains 15 residues. Germline V gene lookup returns CDR1 KGHSH and CDR2 LQKENI. The J segment lost 4 bases and the V segment lost 2 bases, leaving 5 bases of the junction unmatched. The CDR3 coding sequence is TGTGCCAGCTCACCAGAGACAGGGGGAGTCTATGGCTACACCTTC. Its protein is CASSPETGGVYGYTF.

The V call is TRBV9, the J call TRBJ2-7; D possibly corresponds to TRBD1 (5 bases). The V gene lost 0 bases and the J gene lost 3 bases, with 10 bases spanning the gap. The germline CDR1 and CDR2 sequences are SGDLS and YYNGEE. CDR3 length: 14 amino acids. The CDR3 is CASSVEGLGYEQYF. The DNA of the CDR3 is TGTGCCAGCAGCGTAGAGGGGCTTGGCTACGAGCAGTACTTC.

The chain recombines TRBV29-1 with TRBJ1-6; perhaps TRBD1 as D (5 bases). Trimming removed 6 bases from V and 6 bases from J, with 12 bases in between. CDR3 length: 13 residues. Germline CDR1 reads SQVTM; CDR2 reads ANQGSEA. Here the CDR3 reads CSVMTVANSPLHF. CDR3 DNA sequence: TGCAGCGTGATGACAGTCGCTAATTCACCCCTCCACTTT.

V usage is TRBV30 and J usage is TRBJ2-7; D gene ambiguous. Trimming pared 2 bases from V and 2 bases from J, leaving 7 bases between. The CDR3 is made up of 12 amino acids. The germline CDR1 and CDR2 sequences are GTSNPN and SVGIG (reference sequence). The CDR3 coding sequence is TGTGCCTGGAGTATGGCCGCCTACGAGCAGTACTTC. This codes for CAWSMAAYEQYF.

The chain combines TRBV4-1 with TRBJ2-7; a possible D gene is TRBD2 (5 bases). The length of the CDR3 is 17 residues. The germline gives CDR1 MGHRA, CDR2 YSYEKL. The germline V and J ends were trimmed by 1 base and 2 bases, with 18 bases remaining between them. The CDR3 DNA sequence: TGCGCCAGCAGCCAAGCGGTTTTGTCCAGCGGAGCCTACGAGCAGTACTTC. It specifies CASSQAVLSSGAYEQYF.